Listed below are T cell receptor beta chains from one sample, sequenced in a study of blood T cell repertoires in COVID-19. Clones were sequenced by immunoSEQ multiplex PCR, and TCRdb holds only the in-frame ones, with some missing. This table has approximately 160,000 clones, 90% to 95% appearing once. Sample: peripheral blood. These receptor sequences come from a man aged 50-60 years with acute or convalescent COVID-19. Both conserved end residues are part of each CDR3. The order of the fields is V gene, clone size, D gene, J gene, CDR3 protein, CDR3 DNA. The D gene is left open where the match is weak. Where a row states a size, it is once, few, many or the class of an expanded clone; other rows omit it.

>TRBV5-1|-|TRBD1|TRBJ2-7
CASSFSGRGRDEQYF
TGCGCCAGCAGCTTTTCGGGCAGGGGGCGAGACGAGCAGTACTTC
>TRBV28|-|TRBD2|TRBJ2-7
CASSLMGLALEQYF
TGTGCCAGCAGTTTAATGGGACTAGCGTTAGAGCAGTACTTC
>TRBV7-4|-|TRBD2|TRBJ2-2
CASSFGLAFRSAGELFF
TGTGCCAGCAGCTTCGGACTAGCCTTCCGGTCGGCCGGGGAGCTGTTTTTT
>TRBV6-5|once|-|TRBJ1-1
CASISPARATEAFF
TGTGCCAGCATCTCCCCCGCGAGAGCGACTGAAGCTTTCTTT
>TRBV6-5|-|-|TRBJ1-2
CASSYGTANYGYTF
TGTGCCAGCAGTTATGGGACTGCTAACTATGGCTACACCTTC
>TRBV4-3|-|-|TRBJ1-6
CASSQELEEENSPLHF
TGCGCCAGCAGCCAAGAGCTAGAGGAAGAGAATTCACCCCTCCACTTT
>TRBV9|-|-|TRBJ2-3
CASSPRPPMGGTDTQYF
TGTGCCAGCAGCCCTCGGCCCCCCATGGGCGGCACAGATACGCAGTATTTT
>TRBV5-1|-|-|TRBJ1-1
CASSLAKESAEAFF
TGCGCCAGCAGCTTAGCTAAGGAGAGCGCTGAAGCTTTCTTT
>TRBV7-3|-|TRBD1|TRBJ1-6
CASSLIAGGGSPLHF
TGTGCCAGCAGCTTAATCGCAGGGGGCGGTTCACCCCTCCACTTT
>TRBV27|-|TRBD1|TRBJ2-2
CASSPLDRVVTGELFF
TGTGCCAGCAGCCCCCTCGACAGGGTAGTCACCGGGGAGCTGTTTTTT
>TRBV2|few|TRBD1|TRBJ1-1
CASSAPTGGTEAFF
TGTGCCAGCAGTGCCCCGACAGGGGGCACTGAAGCTTTCTTT
>TRBV7-6|-|TRBD1|TRBJ2-3
CASSLGTGLTDTQYF
TGTGCCAGCAGCTTAGGGACAGGACTCACAGATACGCAGTATTTT
>TRBV5-6|-|-|TRBJ2-2
CASSLYHQVTGELFF
TGTGCCAGCAGCTTGTATCACCAGGTAACCGGGGAGCTGTTTTTT
>TRBV4-1|-|TRBD1|TRBJ1-3
CASSQTGASGNTIYF
TGCGCCAGCAGCCAAACAGGGGCCTCTGGAAACACCATATATTTT
>TRBV7-2|-|-|TRBJ1-1
CASSLNRLGGNTEAFF
TGTGCCAGCAGCTTAAATAGGCTCGGAGGGAACACTGAAGCTTTCTTT
>TRBV7-2|-|-|TRBJ2-1
CASSPQGGTYNEQFF
TGTGCCAGCAGCCCTCAGGGTGGCACCTACAATGAGCAGTTCTTC
>TRBV5-1|-|-|TRBJ2-2
CASRPTNRAAGELFF
TGCGCCAGCAGACCCACTAACAGGGCAGCCGGGGAGCTGTTTTTT
>TRBV6-5|once|-|TRBJ2-1
CASSPRVQPNEQFF
TGTGCCAGCAGCCCGAGGGTTCAGCCCAATGAGCAGTTCTTC
>TRBV7-8|-|-|TRBJ1-1
CASSRTDMNTEAFF
TGTGCCAGCAGCCGAACTGATATGAACACTGAAGCTTTCTTT
>TRBV6-5|-|TRBD2|TRBJ2-5
CASIGGGAGETQYF
TGTGCCAGCATCGGCGGGGGGGCCGGAGAGACCCAGTACTTC
>TRBV7-6|-|TRBD1|TRBJ1-1
CASSLGTDPNTEAFF
TGTGCCAGCAGCCTCGGGACAGATCCGAACACTGAAGCTTTCTTT
>TRBV10-1|-|-|TRBJ2-5
CASSDVSQETQYF
TGCGCCAGCAGTGACGTGTCCCAAGAGACCCAGTACTTC
>TRBV10-3|-|-|TRBJ1-1
CAIRKGDTEAFF
TGTGCCATTCGGAAAGGGGACACTGAAGCTTTCTTT
>TRBV7-7|once|TRBD1|TRBJ2-5
CASSLAGTGARTQYF
TGTGCTAGCAGCTTAGCTGGGACAGGGGCCCGGACCCAGTACTTC
>TRBV3-1/TRBV3-2|-|-|TRBJ1-2
CASSTQRRIHGYTF
TGTGCCAGCAGCACCCAGAGGAGAATCCATGGCTACACCTTC
>TRBV7-6|-|TRBD2|TRBJ2-3
CASSPLSGRSDTQYF
TGTGCCAGCAGCCCCTTAAGCGGGAGATCTGATACGCAGTATTTT
>TRBV21-1|-|-|TRBJ2-3
CASSPGTSGTDTQYF
TGTGCCAGCAGCCCCGGGACTAGCGGCACAGATACGCAGTATTTT
>TRBV4-2|once|-|TRBJ2-2
CASSQYGKDTGELFF
TGTGCCAGCAGCCAATACGGGAAGGACACCGGGGAGCTGTTTTTT
>TRBV30|-|-|TRBJ1-2
CAWSVPSGWYYGYTF
TGTGCCTGGAGTGTACCCTCAGGGTGGTACTATGGCTACACCTTC
>TRBV27|few|TRBD1|TRBJ2-1
CASSLGTAYNEQFF
TGTGCCAGCAGTCTCGGGACAGCCTACAATGAGCAGTTCTTC
>TRBV30|once|-|TRBJ2-2
CAWSQNTGELFF
TGTGCCTGGAGCCAGAACACCGGGGAGCTGTTTTTT
>TRBV6-5|once|-|TRBJ1-2
CASSPITGGYTF
TGTGCCAGCAGTCCCATCACGGGGGGCTACACCTTC
>TRBV3-1/TRBV3-2|-|TRBD2|TRBJ2-1
CASSHRERGLGTYNEQFF
TGTGCCAGCAGCCACCGGGAGCGGGGACTTGGGACCTACAATGAGCAGTTCTTC
>TRBV3-1/TRBV3-2|-|TRBD1|TRBJ2-1
CASSHCQTGGYEQFF
TGTGCCAGCAGCCATTGCCAGACAGGGGGCTATGAGCAGTTCTTC
>TRBV3-1/TRBV3-2|-|TRBD1|TRBJ1-5
CASSQGAGGLGQPQHF
TGTGCCAGCAGCCAAGGGGCAGGGGGCTTAGGTCAGCCCCAGCATTTT
>TRBV30|-|-|TRBJ1-6
CAWSVGGVGQYNSPLHF
TGTGCCTGGAGTGTTGGGGGGGTGGGCCAGTATAATTCACCCCTCCACTTT
>TRBV4-3|-|-|TRBJ2-1
CASSQVLAPYNEQFF
TGCGCCAGCAGCCAAGTACTAGCCCCCTACAATGAGCAGTTCTTC
>TRBV30|-|-|TRBJ2-1
CAWSSSDYSYNEQFF
TGTGCCTGGAGTTCCTCCGACTACTCCTACAATGAGCAGTTCTTC
>TRBV7-2|-|-|TRBJ1-5
CASSLEGGLNQPQHF
TGTGCCAGCAGCTTAGAGGGGGGGTTGAATCAGCCCCAGCATTTT
>TRBV5-6|-|-|TRBJ2-1
CASSLDGWGGISEQFF
TGTGCCAGCAGCTTGGATGGGTGGGGAGGAATAAGTGAGCAGTTCTTC
>TRBV7-9|-|TRBD2|TRBJ2-1
CASTRLAGGPMDNEQFF
TGTGCCAGCACGAGACTAGCGGGGGGGCCTATGGACAATGAGCAGTTCTTC
>TRBV12-5|once|-|TRBJ1-2
CASGPTVANYGYTF
TGTGCTAGTGGACCAACGGTAGCTAACTATGGCTACACCTTC
>TRBV11-2|-|TRBD2|TRBJ2-2
CASSAGRSNTGELFF
TGTGCCAGCAGCGCCGGGAGGTCGAACACCGGGGAGCTGTTTTTT
>TRBV28|-|TRBD2|TRBJ2-1
CASSTIAGTRGNEQFF
TGTGCCAGCAGTACAATAGCGGGGACCCGAGGGAATGAGCAGTTCTTC